The 2 T cell receptor beta chains listed next were all sequenced from one sample in a study of T cell responses to AZD1222 COVID-19 vaccine. Sequenced by immunoSEQ multiplex PCR; TCRdb stores in-frame clones only, minus some. The sample includes some 160,000 clones, around nine tenths of them seen just once. The sequencing used peripheral blood, collected on day 0 of AZD1222 vaccination. The receptors were sampled from an adult in good health.

The rearrangement joins TRBV9 to TRBJ2-5; the D gene is possibly TRBD1 (7 bases). The CDR3 spans 15 residues. Germline values: CDR1 SGDLS, CDR2 YYNGEE. Trimming took 4 bases from V and 2 from J, leaving 15 bases between them. CDR3 amino acids: CASSPAGGRQETQYF. As DNA, the CDR3 is TGTGCCAGCAGCCCAGCAGGGGGGAGGCAAGAGACCCAGTACTTC.

The V call is TRBV30, the J call TRBJ2-3, with TRBD1 matching 8 bases. V dropped 5 bases and J dropped 4; count of bases not matched to a gene: 11. The germline gives CDR1 GTSNPN, CDR2 SVGIG (reference sequence). This CDR3 has 15 residues. This CDR3 reads CAWDRGQGRPDTQYF. CDR3 bases: TGTGCCTGGGACCGTGGACAGGGTCGACCAGATACGCAGTATTTT.